What follows are 13 T cell receptor beta chains derived from one specimen sequenced in a study of Graves' ophthalmopathy and Graves' hyperthyroidism. RNA transcripts served as template for amplifying TCR beta CDR3 sequences. Second-round multiplex PCR came after first-round RT-PCR with HTBI primers. In TCRdb, the multiplex PCR reads were re-called with MiXCR into one record per CDR3 protein. The sample has about 420,000 distinct CDR3 sequences; 20% to 25% are singletons. What was sequenced was peripheral blood. These receptors were collected from a woman in her late teens or twenties with stable Graves' hyperthyroidism.

The table lists this clonotype with many counts. The CDR3 sequence: CASSEVGEQPQHF. The CDR3 nucleotides read TGTGCCAGCAGTGAAGTCGGGGAACAGCCCCAGCATTTT. This rearrangement joins TRBV6-1 to TRBJ1-5; D not resolved. The CDR3 is 13 residues long. The ends were cut back, 1 base at V and 7 bases at J, with 8 bases in the middle. Germline V gives CDR1 MNHNS, CDR2 SASEGT.

The table lists this clonotype with many counts. This rearrangement joins TRBV12-3 or TRBV12-4 to TRBJ1-1; D is uncertain. The CDR3 is 14 amino acids. V was trimmed by 3 bases and J by 0 bases, leaving 8 bases between them. Here the CDR3 reads CASSFGTMNTEAFF. CDR3 sequence (DNA): TGTGCCAGCAGTTTCGGCACCATGAACACTGAAGCTTTCTTT.

The J gene is TRBJ1-2, the V gene TRBV19; TRBD1 agrees at 7 bases. Germline lookup yields CDR1 LNHDA and CDR2 SQIVND (reference sequence). The CDR3 length is 14 residues. V gave up 10 bases and J gave up 4 bases; unmatched junction bases: 12. The CDR3 region is CATVMGEGAYGYTF. The DNA of the CDR3 is TGTGCCACCGTGATGGGTGAGGGGGCCTATGGCTACACCTTC. Filled out from reference TRBV19 and TRBJ1-2, the complete variable domain reads DGGITQSPKYLFRKEGQNVTLSCEQNLNHDAMYWYRQDPGQGLRLIYYSQIVNDFQKGDIAEGYSVSREKKESFPLTVTSAQKNPTAFYLCATVMGEGAYGYTFGSGTRLTVV.

There are many counts of this clonotype. A junction end diverges from the germline sequence, so it may reflect a read error. The chain uses TRBV7-9 and TRBJ2-2, with 7 bases matching TRBD2. Germline-derived CDR1 and CDR2 are SEHNR and FQNEAQ (reference sequence). The CDR3 is made up of 14 amino acids. The CDR3, as DNA: TGTGCCAGCGGTCTAGCGGAAGGGACCGGGGGGCTGTTTTTT. Its protein product is CASGLAEGTGGLFF.

This clonotype was seen at least ten times. The J gene is TRBJ1-1, the V gene TRBV5-4; the match to TRBD1 covers 11 bases. Germline CDR1 SGHNT, CDR2 YYREEE (reference sequence). This CDR3 spans 16 amino acids. Trimming at V came to 4 bases and at J to 4 bases, leaving 9 bases not matched to a gene. In nucleotides, the CDR3 is TGTGCCAGCAGCACCTGGACAGGGGGCGCAGGCACTGAAGCTTTCTTT. Translating it yields CASSTWTGGAGTEAFF.

This clonotype was detected only a few times. The V call is TRBV18, the J call TRBJ2-2, with 7 nucleotides matching TRBD1. Per the germline V gene, CDR1 is KGHSH and CDR2 is LQKENI. The CDR3 has 15 amino acids. The trim removed 3 bases at V and 5 bases at J, leaving 6 bases unmatched. CDR3 sequence (DNA): TGTGCCAGCTCACCGGGGGACAGTGGAACCGGGGAGCTGTTTTTT. Translating it yields CASSPGDSGTGELFF. Full variable domain (missing parts from reference TRBV18 and TRBJ2-2): NAGVMQNPRHLVRRRGQEARLRCSPMKGHSHVYWYRQLPEEGLKFMVYLQKENIIDESGMPKERFSAEFPKEGPSILRIQQVVRGDSAAYFCASSPGDSGTGELFFGEGSRLTVL.

The sample holds many counts of this clonotype. The chain is built from TRBV19 and TRBJ2-2; TRBD2 matches 9 bases. This CDR3 comprises 15 residues. The trim removed 1 base at V and 6 bases at J, leaving 3 bases unmatched. The germline V gene encodes CDR1 LNHDA and CDR2 SQIVND (reference sequence). The CDR3 region is CASSIVAGVSGELFF. The DNA of the CDR3 is TGTGCCAGTAGTATAGTAGCGGGAGTTTCCGGGGAGCTGTTTTTT. Looking up the rest from reference TRBV19 and TRBJ2-2 gives the full variable domain: DGGITQSPKYLFRKEGQNVTLSCEQNLNHDAMYWYRQDPGQGLRLIYYSQIVNDFQKGDIAEGYSVSREKKESFPLTVTSAQKNPTAFYLCASSIVAGVSGELFFGEGSRLTVL.

This clonotype was recorded at least ten times. The rearrangement links TRBV6-1 to TRBJ2-7; D is perhaps TRBD1 or TRBD2 (6 bases each). This CDR3 region has 14 residues. The V end lost 2 bases, the J end lost 7 bases, and 15 bases lay between the germline ends. Per germline, CDR1 MNHNS and CDR2 SASEGT. The CDR3 DNA reads as TGTGCCAGCAGTGAATACTGGGGGGCGGGGGAGCAGTACTTC. Protein: CASSEYWGAGEQYF.

This clonotype was detected many times. This chain connects TRBV6-2 or TRBV6-3 to TRBJ1-2; D is unclear. The germline gives CDR1 MNHEY, CDR2 SVGEGT. There are 13 residues in the CDR3. The ends were cut back, 5 bases at V and 1 base at J, with 8 bases in the middle. CDR3: CASSPDVNYGYTF. The CDR3 bases are TGTGCCAGCAGTCCCGACGTTAACTATGGCTACACCTTC.

The genes are TRBV6-5 and TRBJ2-7; 7 bases are a match to TRBD2. CDR1 MNHEY and CDR2 SVGAGI come from the germline V gene. The CDR3 sequence is 14 residues long. The trim removed 2 bases at V and 8 bases at J, leaving 9 bases unmatched. CDR3 DNA: TGTGCCAGCAGTTACACGGGACTAAACATCCAGCAGTACTTC. This codes for CASSYTGLNIQQYF.

The chain has TRBV6-1 and TRBJ1-3, with a tentative D call TRBD1 (5 bases). This CDR3 comprises 14 residues. V was clipped by 5 bases and J by 2 bases, with 10 bases between them. Germline V gene data show CDR1 as MNHNS and CDR2 as SASEGT. This CDR3 reads CASSLLGPGNTIYF. The CDR3, as DNA: TGTGCCAGCAGTCTGCTGGGGCCTGGAAACACCATATATTTT.

At least ten counts were recorded for this clonotype. The genes are TRBV4-3 and TRBJ2-7, with 10 positions matching TRBD1. Germline V gives CDR1 LGHNA, CDR2 YSLEER. V shed 0 bases and J 1 base; nucleotides not matched to a gene: 3. This CDR3 is built from 16 residues. The CDR3, as DNA: TGCGCCAGCAGCCAAGAGTTGGGACAGGGGTCCTACGAGCAGTACTTC. Amino acids: CASSQELGQGSYEQYF.

V usage is TRBV30 and J usage is TRBJ1-2; no clear D gene. Germline values: CDR1 GTSNPN, CDR2 SVGIG (reference sequence). V dropped 5 bases and J dropped 2 bases, with 9 bases sitting between them. CDR3 size: 12 residues. In nucleotides, the CDR3 is TGTGCCTGGGACGACGGGAACTATGGCTACACCTTC. The encoded protein is CAWDDGNYGYTF.